The 6 T cell receptor beta chains below all came from one sample that was sequenced in a study of blood T cell repertoires in COVID-19. Here immunoSEQ multiplex PCR was the method, and the copy in TCRdb shows in-frame clones only, minus some. The data contain more than 40,000 clones, 70% to 90% of them singletons. Source material: peripheral blood. These receptors were taken from a man older than 75 with acute or convalescent COVID-19.

This chain joins TRBV5-1 and TRBJ1-4; 9 bases line up with TRBD1. The CDR3 covers 15 residues. V lost 4 bases, J lost 0 bases, and 1 base stayed unmatched. Germline V lookup: CDR1 SGHRS, CDR2 YFSETQ. CDR3 region: CASSRQGATNEKLFF. The DNA for the CDR3 is TGCGCCAGCAGCCGACAGGGGGCAACTAATGAAAAACTGTTTTTT.

The chain joins TRBV28 to TRBJ1-1, with 7 nucleotides matching TRBD1. With 4 bases clipped from V and 7 bases from J, the junction kept 9 bases outside the gene matches. Germline V CDR1 and CDR2: MDHEN, SYDVKM. The CDR3 is 14 amino acids. The CDR3 loop reads CASSSSDRSGEAFF. CDR3 DNA sequence: TGTGCCAGCAGTTCCTCGGACAGGTCAGGTGAAGCTTTCTTT.

The gene calls are TRBV5-1 and TRBJ2-3; TRBD2 aligns across 7 bases. V was clipped by 3 bases and J by 2 bases; unmatched bases: 3. Germline CDR1 SGHRS, CDR2 YFSETQ. The CDR3 sequence is 14 residues long. The CDR3 loop is CASSSGLITDTQYF. The DNA for the CDR3 is TGCGCCAGCAGCTCGGGACTAATCACAGATACGCAGTATTTT.

The chain links TRBV24-1 to TRBJ1-2, with 9 bases identical to TRBD1. Trimming took 5 bases from V and 1 from J; bases not matched to a gene: 4. CDR3 length: 15 amino acids. CDR1 and CDR2 (germline): KGHDR, SFDVKD. CDR3 amino acids: CATSAPTGGNYGYTF. The CDR3 region has the DNA TGTGCCACCAGTGCCCCGACAGGGGGTAACTATGGCTACACCTTC.

The chain recombines TRBV19 with TRBJ2-5, with 9 bases lining up with TRBD1. With V trimmed by 4 bases and J by 4 bases, 4 bases remained unmatched. Germline lookup yields CDR1 LNHDA and CDR2 SQIVND (reference sequence). The CDR3 has 14 amino acids. The CDR3, as DNA: TGTGCCAGTAGTACGGGGACAGGGAGAGAGACCCAGTACTTC. Protein sequence: CASSTGTGRETQYF. The full variable domain, rest sourced from reference TRBV19 and TRBJ2-5, is DGGITQSPKYLFRKEGQNVTLSCEQNLNHDAMYWYRQDPGQGLRLIYYSQIVNDFQKGDIAEGYSVSREKKESFPLTVTSAQKNPTAFYLCASSTGTGRETQYFGPGTRLLVL.

The chain is built from TRBV15 and TRBJ1-4, with 7 positions matching TRBD1. CDR1 is LNHNV, CDR2 YYDKDF, per germline (reference sequence). CDR3 length: 15 amino acids. With V trimmed by 0 bases and J by 8 bases, 6 bases remained unmatched. The CDR3 region has the DNA TGTGCCACCAGCAGAGATCGAACGGGACAGGAAAAACTGTTTTTT. Translating gives CATSRDRTGQEKLFF.